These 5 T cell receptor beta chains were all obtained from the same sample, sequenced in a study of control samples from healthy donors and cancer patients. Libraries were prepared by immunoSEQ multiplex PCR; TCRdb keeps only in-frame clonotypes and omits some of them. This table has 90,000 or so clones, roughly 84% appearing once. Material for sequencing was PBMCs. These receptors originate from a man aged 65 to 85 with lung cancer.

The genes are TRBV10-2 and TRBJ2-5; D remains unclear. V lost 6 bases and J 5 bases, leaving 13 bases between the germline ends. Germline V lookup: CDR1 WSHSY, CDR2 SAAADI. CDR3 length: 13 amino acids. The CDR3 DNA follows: TGCGCCAGCAGGGGCTTAGCCGCGGAGACCCAGTACTTC. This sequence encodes CASRGLAAETQYF.

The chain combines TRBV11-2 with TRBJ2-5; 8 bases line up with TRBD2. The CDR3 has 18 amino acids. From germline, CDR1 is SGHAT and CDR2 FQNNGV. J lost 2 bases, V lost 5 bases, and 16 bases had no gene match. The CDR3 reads CASSPLGAGGGLQETQYF. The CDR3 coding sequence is TGTGCCAGCAGCCCACTGGGCGCCGGCGGGGGGTTACAAGAGACCCAGTACTTC.

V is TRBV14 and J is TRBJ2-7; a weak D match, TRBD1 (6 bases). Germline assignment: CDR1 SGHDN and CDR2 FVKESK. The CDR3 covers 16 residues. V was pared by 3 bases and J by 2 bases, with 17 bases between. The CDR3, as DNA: TGTGCCAGCAGCCAGATTGCGTGGGGGCTCCCCTACGAGCAGTACTTC. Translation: CASSQIAWGLPYEQYF.

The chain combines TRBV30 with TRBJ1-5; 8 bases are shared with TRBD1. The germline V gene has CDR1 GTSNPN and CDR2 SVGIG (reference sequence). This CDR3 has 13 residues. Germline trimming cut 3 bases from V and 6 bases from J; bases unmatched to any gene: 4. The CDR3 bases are TGTGCCTGGAGCGGACAGGGAGGTCAGCCCCAGCATTTT. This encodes CAWSGQGGQPQHF.

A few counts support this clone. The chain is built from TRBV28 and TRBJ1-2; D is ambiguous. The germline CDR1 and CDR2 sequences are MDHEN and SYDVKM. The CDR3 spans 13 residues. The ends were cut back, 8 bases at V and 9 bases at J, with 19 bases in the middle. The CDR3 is CASVGVSGLSYTF. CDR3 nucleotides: TGTGCCAGCGTTGGGGTCAGCGGTTTGAGCTACACCTTC.